The clone carrying this TCR beta chain was counted a few times. Its antigen is currently unknown. The sorted Tregs were CD4+CD25+CD127-/low cells. Full-length variable regions came from constant-region reverse primers plus semi-nested Nested Universal Primer A PCR. TCRdb re-called the 5' RACE reads with MiXCR, one entry per CDR3 protein. The table lists approximately 57,000 distinct CDR3 sequences, under 25% of them singletons. Notes on the study in general: In terms of TCR gene usage, tumor memory CD4+ T cells clustered together with blood and lymph node memory CD4+ cells, as well as with lymph node naive CD4+ cells. Tumor Treg TCRs overlapped most with tumor naive CD4+ cells.

The CDR3 spans 15 residues. This receptor was identified in a female donor with breast cancer. Sequenced: tumor-infiltrating Tregs sorted from the breast tumor. The chain couples TRBV12-2 to TRBJ2-1; the D call in the table, TRBD2, was not verified against the DNA. TRBV12-2 is a pseudogene. This CDR3 reads CASRSWTSGTSEQFF. CDR3 bases: TGTGCAAGTCGCTCGTGGACTAGCGGGACGAGTGAGCAGTTCTTC.